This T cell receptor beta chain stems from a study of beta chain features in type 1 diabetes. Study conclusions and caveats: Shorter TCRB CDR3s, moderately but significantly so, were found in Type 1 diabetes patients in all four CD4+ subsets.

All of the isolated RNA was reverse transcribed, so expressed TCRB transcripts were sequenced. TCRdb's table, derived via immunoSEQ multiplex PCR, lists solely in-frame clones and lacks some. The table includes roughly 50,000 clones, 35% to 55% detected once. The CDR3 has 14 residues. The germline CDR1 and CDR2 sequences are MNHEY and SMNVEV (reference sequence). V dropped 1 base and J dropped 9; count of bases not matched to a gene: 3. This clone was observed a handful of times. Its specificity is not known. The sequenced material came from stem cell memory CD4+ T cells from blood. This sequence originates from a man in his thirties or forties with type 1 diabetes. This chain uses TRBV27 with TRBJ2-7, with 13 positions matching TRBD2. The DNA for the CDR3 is TGTGCCAGCAGTTTATGGACTAGCGGGAGTGGGCAGTACTTC. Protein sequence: CASSLWTSGSGQYF.